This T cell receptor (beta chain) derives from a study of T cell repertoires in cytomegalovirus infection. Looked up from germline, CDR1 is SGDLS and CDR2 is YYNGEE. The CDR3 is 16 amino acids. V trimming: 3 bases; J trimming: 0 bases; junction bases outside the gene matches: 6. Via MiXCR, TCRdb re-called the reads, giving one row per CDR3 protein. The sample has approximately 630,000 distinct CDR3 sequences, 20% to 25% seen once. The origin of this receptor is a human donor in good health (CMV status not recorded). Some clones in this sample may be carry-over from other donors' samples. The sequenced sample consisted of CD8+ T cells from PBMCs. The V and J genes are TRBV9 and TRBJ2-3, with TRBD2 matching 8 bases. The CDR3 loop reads CASSALGGGSTDTQYF. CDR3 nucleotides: TGTGCCAGCAGCGCCCTCGGGGGGGGAAGCACAGATACGCAGTATTTT.